This T cell receptor (beta chain) was captured by sequencing in a study of T cell changes during pregnancy in multiple sclerosis. Germline lookup yields CDR1 MDHEN and CDR2 SYDVKM. The CDR3 consists of 15 residues. Between the trimmed V and J ends, which lost 2 bases and 0 bases, there was a span of 11 bases. Some clones are missing from TCRdb's copy, which holds only in-frame ones; the method was immunoSEQ multiplex PCR. In the table there are 45,000 or so clones, 85% to 90% of which are singletons. The receptor was derived from a female donor with multiple sclerosis, enrolled in a pregnancy study. The chain joins TRBV28 to TRBJ2-7, with a weak D call TRBD2 (6 bases). The sample was peripheral blood, taken in the first trimester of pregnancy. In DNA form, the CDR3 reads TGTGCCAGCAGTTTAACTGGGGGGAGCTCCTACGAGCAGTACTTC. Translation: CASSLTGGSSYEQYF. The full variable domain, rest sourced from reference TRBV28 and TRBJ2-7, is DVKVTQSSRYLVKRTGEKVFLECVQDMDHENMFWYRQDPGLGLRLIYFSYDVKMKEKGDIPEGYSVSREKKERFSLILESASTNQTSMYLCASSLTGGSSYEQYFGPGTRLTVT.